This T cell receptor beta chain was documented in a study of OX40 agonist ivuxolimab in advanced cancers. The CDR3 length is 14 residues. J was trimmed by 5 bases and V by 0 bases; bases with no gene match: 2. Germline CDR1 reads SEHNR; CDR2 reads FQNEAQ (reference sequence). The assay was immunoSEQ multiplex PCR, and TCRdb's table has in-frame clones only and misses some. The sample consists of approximately 65,000 clones, roughly nine tenths of them appearing once. The chain uses TRBV7-9 and TRBJ2-5; the match to TRBD1 covers 8 bases. The specimen comprised CD4+ or CD8+ T cells sorted from blood, sampled in a trial of the OX40 agonist ivuxolimab. The sequence was obtained from an adult with an advanced solid tumor such as melanoma, head and neck, liver or kidney cancer. The CDR3 DNA follows: TGTGCCAGCAGCTTAGCTCGGGACAGGGAGACCCAGTACTTC. This gives the protein CASSLARDRETQYF. The whole variable domain, remainder taken from reference TRBV7-9 and TRBJ2-5, is DTGVSQNPRHKITKRGQNVTFRCDPISEHNRLYWYRQTLGQGPEFLTYFQNEAQLEKSRLLSDRFSAERPKGSFSTLEIQRTEQGDSAMYLCASSLARDRETQYFGPGTRLLVL.